The entry that follows covers one T cell receptor beta chain sequence. The data are from a study of shared clonotypes between healthy human individuals. Everyone who donated was a Caucasian adult who lived in Nashville, Tennessee. The data were produced by immunoSEQ multiplex PCR, yet TCRdb's version contains in-frame clones alone and is incomplete. The repertoire has about 600,000 clones, roughly 97% of them found once; the top ten carry around 0.057%. This CDR3 contains 13 residues. The germline CDR1 and CDR2 sequences are LGHNA and YNFKEQ. The V gene lost 4 bases and the J gene lost 4 bases, with 7 bases spanning the gap.

This TCR was recovered from a woman in her twenties or thirties in good health. The chain recombines TRBV4-2 with TRBJ2-2; D unclear. Sequenced material: naive CD4+ T cells sorted from blood. Subset in this sample: CD45RA+ positively selected. CDR3 DNA sequence: TGTGCCAGCAGCCGCGACGGCACCGGGGAGCTGTTTTTT. Residues: CASSRDGTGELFF.